A single sample gave rise to the 11 T cell receptor beta chains below, sequenced in a study of blood T cell repertoires in COVID-19. The repertoire was sequenced with immunoSEQ multiplex PCR; TCRdb's copy has only in-frame clones and lacks some. Of 150,000 to 200,000 clones listed, approximately 90% are singletons. Sequenced input: peripheral blood. The receptor set was obtained from a young man with acute or convalescent COVID-19.

This chain connects TRBV9 to TRBJ1-1; D gene uncertain. V lost 0 bases, J lost 3 bases, and 9 bases lay in between. There are 14 residues in the CDR3. The germline CDR1 and CDR2 sequences are SGDLS and YYNGEE. CDR3 bases: TGTGCCAGCAGCGTAGCCAGTCAGTACACTGAAGCTTTCTTT. It specifies CASSVASQYTEAFF.

The chain is built from TRBV24-1 and TRBJ2-3; D gene unclear. Germline values: CDR1 KGHDR, CDR2 SFDVKD. The CDR3 runs 14 residues. V shed 0 bases and J shed 3 bases, with 6 bases lying between them. CDR3 protein: CATSDLGSTDTQYF. In nucleotides, the CDR3 is TGTGCCACCAGTGATTTGGGCAGTACAGATACGCAGTATTTT.

V and J are TRBV30 and TRBJ1-5; D is undetermined. Germline CDR1 and CDR2: GTSNPN and SVGIG (reference sequence). V was pared by 4 bases and J by 9 bases, with 10 bases between. This CDR3 contains 11 residues. The CDR3 nucleotides read TGTGCCTGGAAGAGGCGGGGGCCCCAGCATTTT. Translating it yields CAWKRRGPQHF.

J is TRBJ2-5 and V is TRBV5-6; 8 bases fit TRBD1. V lost 3 bases to trimming and J lost 7 bases; unmatched junction nucleotides: 8. Per germline, CDR1 SGHDT and CDR2 YYEEEE. This CDR3 is built from 14 residues. This chain's CDR3 is CASSSRQGSWTQYF. The CDR3 nucleotides are TGTGCCAGCAGCTCAAGACAGGGGAGTTGGACCCAGTACTTC.

The CDR3 loop is CASSILAAHTEAFF. In DNA, the CDR3 is TGTGCCAGTAGTATCTTGGCGGCGCACACTGAAGCTTTCTTT. This chain links TRBV19 with TRBJ1-1, with no clear D. The CDR3 runs 14 residues. Trimming took off 3 bases at V and 3 bases at J, with 11 bases between the two ends. Looked up from germline, CDR1 is LNHDA and CDR2 is SQIVND (reference sequence).

This chain uses TRBV5-1 with TRBJ2-2; no reliable D call. The CDR3 covers 12 residues. CDR1 and CDR2 (germline): SGHRS, YFSETQ. Trimming pared 4 bases from V and 7 bases from J, leaving 8 bases between. This CDR3 is CASSLNGGELFF. The CDR3, as DNA: TGCGCCAGCAGCCTGAACGGCGGGGAGCTGTTTTTT.

J is TRBJ2-7 and V is TRBV12-2; no check of the table's D call, TRBD1, against the DNA was made. TRBV12-2 is deemed a pseudogene. The CDR3 covers 14 residues. CDR3 loop: CASRLGGWWSEQYF. The DNA of the CDR3 is TGTGCAAGTCGCTTAGGGGGCTGGTGGTCCGAGCAGTACTTC.

The rearrangement uses TRBV10-1 and TRBJ2-2, with D perhaps matching TRBD1 (5 bases). Trimming took off 3 bases at V and 5 bases at J, with 10 bases between the two ends. The length of the CDR3 is 14 residues. Germline loops: CDR1 WNHNN, CDR2 SYGVQD (reference sequence). The CDR3 loop reads CASSELKGTGELFF. In DNA, the CDR3 is TGCGCCAGCAGTGAACTTAAGGGGACCGGGGAGCTGTTTTTT.

This rearrangement joins TRBV7-2 to TRBJ2-1; 9 bases are shared with TRBD1. This CDR3 is built from 14 residues. J lost 5 bases, V lost 5 bases, and 4 bases had no gene match. From germline, CDR1 is SGHTA and CDR2 FQGNSA. The CDR3 here is CASSPGQGHNEQFF. DNA for the CDR3: TGTGCCAGCAGCCCGGGACAGGGTCACAATGAGCAGTTCTTC.

This chain links TRBV3-1 (or the pseudogene TRBV3-2) with TRBJ2-1, with 9 bases aligning to TRBD1. The CDR3 extends over 16 amino acids. Germline values: CDR1 LGHDT, CDR2 YNNKEL (reference sequence). V shed 6 bases and J 6 bases; nucleotides not matched to a gene: 12. For the CDR3, the DNA is TGTGCCAGCAGTCCTTTTATGGACAGGGGCAGCAATGAGCAGTTCTTC. Its protein is CASSPFMDRGSNEQFF.

The V call is TRBV24-1, the J call TRBJ1-5, with D hard to call. The CDR3 has 13 amino acids. CDR1 and CDR2 (germline): KGHDR, SFDVKD. Trimming removed 4 bases at V and 5 bases at J, with 8 bases between. The CDR3 DNA follows: TGTGCCACCAGTGAAAGCGGGGATCAGCCCCAGCATTTT. It translates to CATSESGDQPQHF.